These 30 T cell receptor beta chains originate from one sample sequenced in a study of shared clonotypes between healthy human individuals. Libraries were prepared by immunoSEQ multiplex PCR; TCRdb keeps only in-frame clonotypes and omits some of them. The table records 2 million to 2.5 million clones, under 95% of them present only once. The sample consisted of naive CD4+ T cells from PBMCs. The subset was: CD45RA+ positively selected. Receptor source: a man between 18 and 29 years old in good health. Some clones in this sample may be carry-over from other donors' samples.

The chain couples TRBV29-1 to TRBJ1-1; D is uncertain. Germline CDR1 SQVTM, CDR2 ANQGSEA. With 3 bases removed from V and 1 base from J, the gap between germline ends came to 6 bases. The CDR3 has 12 amino acids. CDR3 protein: CSVDSWNTEAFF. The CDR3 DNA reads as TGCAGCGTTGACAGCTGGAACACTGAAGCTTTCTTT. Full variable domain (missing parts from reference TRBV29-1 and TRBJ1-1): SAVISQKPSRDICQRGTSLTIQCQVDSQVTMMFWYRQQPGQSLTLIATANQGSEATYESGFVIDKFPISRPNLTFSTLTVSNMSPEDSSIYLCSVDSWNTEAFFGQGTRLTVV.

The V and J genes are TRBV15 and TRBJ1-4; D is unclear. Trimming stripped 2 bases from V and 2 bases from J, with 0 bases between. This CDR3 has 12 amino acids. Germline V gene sequence: CDR1 LNHNV, CDR2 YYDKDF (reference sequence). The CDR3 region has the DNA TGTGCCACCAGCAGAACTAATGAAAAACTGTTTTTT. Amino acid sequence: CATSRTNEKLFF.

The chain's CDR3 is CATSRGRRSGRALTGELFF. The CDR3 nucleotides read TGTGCCACCAGCAGGGGTCGCCGGAGCGGGAGGGCCCTCACCGGGGAGCTGTTTTTT. This chain uses TRBV15 with TRBJ2-2, with 10 bases that match TRBD2. The CDR3 contains 19 residues. The junction had 14 bases not matched to a gene; V was cut back by 3 bases and J by 4 bases. Germline loops: CDR1 LNHNV, CDR2 YYDKDF (reference sequence).

V gene TRBV27 combines with J gene TRBJ1-5; D is perhaps TRBD1 (6 bases). CDR3 size: 16 residues. V shed 6 bases and J shed 3 bases, with 18 bases lying between them. Germline values: CDR1 MNHEY, CDR2 SMNVEV (reference sequence). The CDR3 loop is CASSQWGGGDNQPQHF. The CDR3 coding sequence is TGTGCCAGCAGCCAATGGGGAGGGGGGGACAATCAGCCCCAGCATTTT.

This chain joins TRBV28 and TRBJ1-6; D may be TRBD1 (6 bases). The germline CDR1 and CDR2 sequences are MDHEN and SYDVKM. Trimming left V 5 bases short and J 9 bases short, with 17 bases between. This CDR3 has 15 amino acids. In DNA form, the CDR3 reads TGTGCCAGCAGTCCTGGGGGACAAAAAGGTTCACCCCTCCACTTT. This translates into CASSPGGQKGSPLHF.

The rearrangement links TRBV2 to TRBJ1-1, with TRBD1 as a possible D gene (5 bases). V lost 6 bases and J lost 6, with 14 bases in between. CDR3 size: 13 residues. CDR1 SNHLY and CDR2 FYNNEI come from the germline V gene. The DNA for the CDR3 is TGTGCCAGCAGAGCAGACAGTGCCCCTGAAGCTTTCTTT. Protein product: CASRADSAPEAFF.

The genes are TRBV6-6 and TRBJ2-7; no clear D. The V and J ends lost 2 bases and 5 bases respectively, with 13 bases between them. Germline assignment: CDR1 MNHNY and CDR2 SVGAGI (reference sequence). The CDR3 runs 14 residues. CDR3 bases: TGTGCCAGCAGTTACCTCAGGCAGGCCCACGAGCAGTACTTC. Translation gives CASSYLRQAHEQYF.

The rearrangement joins TRBV5-4 to TRBJ1-1, with 8 nucleotides matching TRBD1. This CDR3 is 13 amino acids long. The V and J ends lost 4 bases and 6 bases, in that order; junction bases with no gene match: 5. Per the germline V gene, CDR1 is SGHNT and CDR2 is YYREEE (reference sequence). DNA of the CDR3: TGTGCCAGCAGCCCACAGGGGGGCGCTGAAGCTTTCTTT. This encodes CASSPQGGAEAFF.

This clone was picked up one time. The same CDR3 also results from other DNA sequences found in this sample. The rearrangement joins TRBV2 to TRBJ2-2; D might be TRBD2 (6 bases). The germline V gene has CDR1 SNHLY and CDR2 FYNNEI. Deletions cut 6 bases from V and 2 bases from J, with 10 bases between. This CDR3 is built from 14 residues. In DNA form, the CDR3 reads TGTGCCAGCAGAGCCGGGAGCAACACCGGGGAGCTGTTTTTT. It translates to CASRAGSNTGELFF.

The J gene is TRBJ2-2, the V gene TRBV2, with D perhaps TRBD2 (6 bases). The CDR3 consists of 14 residues. Germline V gene lookup returns CDR1 SNHLY and CDR2 FYNNEI. V dropped 7 bases and J dropped 2 bases, with 11 bases sitting between them. The CDR3 DNA is TGTGCCAGCAAAGGGACTCCAAACACCGGGGAGCTGTTTTTT. Translation: CASKGTPNTGELFF.

This rearrangement joins TRBV7-2 to TRBJ2-7; D not resolved. From germline, CDR1 is SGHTA and CDR2 FQGNSA. Trimming stripped 1 base from V and 10 bases from J, with 14 bases between. CDR3 size: 13 residues. CDR3: CASSLGRQTDQYF. CDR3 nucleotides: TGTGCCAGCAGCTTAGGAAGGCAGACGGACCAGTACTTC.

V is TRBV5-1 and J is TRBJ2-5; TRBD1 aligns across 8 bases. The junction had 2 bases not matched to a gene; V was cut back by 4 bases and J by 3 bases. Per the germline V gene, CDR1 is SGHRS and CDR2 is YFSETQ. The CDR3 is 13 residues long. CDR3 sequence reads: CASSVTGEETQYF. CDR3 in DNA: TGCGCCAGCAGCGTGACAGGGGAAGAGACCCAGTACTTC. The full variable domain, rest sourced from reference TRBV5-1 and TRBJ2-5, is KAGVTQTPRYLIKTRGQQVTLSCSPISGHRSVSWYQQTPGQGLQFLFEYFSETQRNKGNFPGRFSGRQFSNSRSEMNVSTLELGDSALYLCASSVTGEETQYFGPGTRLLVL.

The genes are TRBV7-9 and TRBJ2-2, with D possibly being TRBD2 (5 bases). Germline V lookup: CDR1 SEHNR, CDR2 FQNEAQ (reference sequence). The V end lost 2 bases, the J end lost 6 bases, and 16 bases lay between the germline ends. This CDR3 is built from 16 residues. The chain's CDR3 is CASSLSSGVSAGELFF. As DNA, the CDR3 is TGTGCCAGCAGCTTAAGTTCCGGGGTTTCCGCCGGGGAGCTGTTTTTT.

The chain carries TRBV5-1 and TRBJ2-7; TRBD1 matches 7 bases. This CDR3 spans 17 amino acids. Germline CDR1 and CDR2: SGHRS and YFSETQ. V lost 4 bases, J lost 1 base, and 14 bases stayed unmatched. The CDR3 is CASSQTIQGRRSYEQYF. The CDR3 DNA reads TGCGCCAGCAGCCAAACAATACAGGGGCGCCGATCCTACGAGCAGTACTTC.

This clone was seen just once. V gene TRBV5-6 combines with J gene TRBJ2-5; D remains unclear. CDR1 is SGHDT, CDR2 YYEEEE, per germline. The CDR3 length is 15 residues. V was trimmed by 0 bases and J by 1 base, leaving 10 bases between them. CDR3 sequence reads: CASSLAGRIQETQYF. CDR3 sequence (DNA): TGTGCCAGCAGCTTGGCCGGACGGATCCAAGAGACCCAGTACTTC.

This clone came up a few times. The rearrangement uses TRBV7-3 and TRBJ2-1; D possibly corresponds to TRBD2 (6 bases). Germline CDR1 and CDR2: SGHTA and FQGTGA. This CDR3 has 13 residues. Trimming removed 5 bases at V and 6 bases at J, with 11 bases between. The CDR3 nucleotides are TGTGCCAGCAGCATCGGGAGTGGCAATGAGCAGTTCTTC. Its protein product is CASSIGSGNEQFF.

This chain uses TRBV28 with TRBJ1-4; tentatively, D is TRBD1 (5 bases). Germline-derived CDR1 and CDR2 are MDHEN and SYDVKM. This CDR3 has 12 amino acids. The V gene lost 6 bases and the J gene lost 14 bases, with 16 bases spanning the gap. The CDR3 loop is CASSLPRAYLFF. The CDR3 DNA reads as TGTGCCAGCAGCCTCCCCAGGGCCTATCTGTTTTTT. Full variable domain (outside the CDR3, taken from reference TRBV28 and TRBJ1-4): DVKVTQSSRYLVKRTGEKVFLECVQDMDHENMFWYRQDPGLGLRLIYFSYDVKMKEKGDIPEGYSVSREKKERFSLILESASTNQTSMYLCASSLPRAYLFFGSGTQLSVL.

This clone occurred once. The V and J genes are TRBV19 and TRBJ1-4; 10 bases map to TRBD1. Looked up from germline, CDR1 is LNHDA and CDR2 is SQIVND (reference sequence). The V segment lost 10 bases and the J segment 5 bases; nucleotides outside the gene matches: 10. This CDR3 is built from 15 residues. The chain's CDR3 is CATRRGGQGNEKLFF. CDR3 bases: TGTGCCACTCGACGAGGGGGACAGGGGAATGAAAAACTGTTTTTT.

The chain recombines TRBV7-2 with TRBJ2-3; D not certain. The CDR3 covers 14 residues. V was trimmed by 1 base and J by 2 bases, leaving 7 bases between them. In germline, CDR1 is SGHTA, CDR2 FQGNSA. The CDR3 coding sequence is TGTGCCAGCAGCTTAGTGGTCTTCACAGATACGCAGTATTTT. Protein product: CASSLVVFTDTQYF.

The sample holds one count of this clone. This sequence joins TRBV11-2 and TRBJ2-3; D uncertain. There are 15 residues in the CDR3. V lost 5 bases and J 4 bases, leaving 16 bases between the germline ends. CDR1 is SGHAT, CDR2 FQNNGV, per germline. Here the CDR3 DNA reads TGTGCCAGCAGCCTCCTCGGGTCAGGCGCAGATACGCAGTATTTT. Amino acids: CASSLLGSGADTQYF.

This clone came up once. The rearrangement uses TRBV10-3 and TRBJ1-3; D is uncertain. This CDR3 spans 14 amino acids. V dropped 7 bases and J dropped 0 bases, with 10 bases sitting between them. The germline V gene has CDR1 ENHRY and CDR2 SYGVKD. The CDR3 region is CAIMGVPSGNTIYF. The CDR3, as DNA: TGTGCCATCATGGGCGTACCCTCTGGAAACACCATATATTTT.

The chain combines TRBV7-2 with TRBJ2-5; possible D gene TRBD1, 5 bases. The V and J ends lost 0 bases and 7 bases respectively, with 9 bases between them. Germline lookup yields CDR1 SGHTA and CDR2 FQGNSA. The CDR3 sequence is 13 residues long. CDR3 coding DNA: TGTGCCAGCAGCTTAGCGCCCCAGGGGACCCAGTACTTC. This encodes CASSLAPQGTQYF.

V is TRBV5-8 and J is TRBJ2-7; TRBD1 matches at 8 bases. Germline loops: CDR1 SGHTS, CDR2 YDEGEE. The ends lost 2 bases at V and 3 bases at J; junction bases unmatched: 7. The CDR3 runs 15 residues. The CDR3 DNA is TGTGCCAGCAGCTTACAGGGGGAGTGGCTCTACGAGCAGTACTTC. Encoded protein: CASSLQGEWLYEQYF.

The V gene is TRBV5-1, the J gene TRBJ2-2, with D perhaps given as TRBD1 or TRBD2 (5 bases each). V lost 0 bases to trimming and J lost 4 bases, with 10 bases between them. Looked up from germline, CDR1 is SGHRS and CDR2 is YFSETQ. This CDR3 has 15 residues. CDR3 sequence: CASSLASRGTGELFF. For the CDR3, the DNA is TGCGCCAGCAGCTTGGCATCGAGGGGCACCGGGGAGCTGTTTTTT.

The rearrangement joins TRBV9 to TRBJ2-7; D is unresolved. Germline loops: CDR1 SGDLS, CDR2 YYNGEE. The CDR3 is made up of 14 amino acids. Trimming took 0 bases from V and 1 from J, leaving 8 bases between them. CDR3 protein: CASSVGLRSYEQYF. In nucleotides, the CDR3 is TGTGCCAGCAGCGTAGGGTTGCGTTCCTACGAGCAGTACTTC.

V and J are TRBV4-1 and TRBJ1-5; D is unresolved. Germline V CDR1 and CDR2: MGHRA, YSYEKL. The CDR3 totals 15 residues. V lost 0 bases and J lost 2, with 8 bases in between. In nucleotides, the CDR3 is TGCGCCAGCAGCCAAGAACGTCGAGGCAATCAGCCCCAGCATTTT. Translation: CASSQERRGNQPQHF.

The chain has TRBV19 and TRBJ1-4; 8 bases are shared with TRBD1. There are 14 residues in the CDR3. The germline V gene has CDR1 LNHDA and CDR2 SQIVND (reference sequence). Trimming cost V 6 bases and J 4 bases; bases outside gene matches: 4. CDR3 bases: TGTGCCAGTAGCAACAGGGGGTTTAATGAAAAACTGTTTTTT. Translating gives CASSNRGFNEKLFF.

V and J are TRBV2 and TRBJ2-7; TRBD2 agrees at 13 bases. CDR3 length: 15 amino acids. Germline V gene sequence: CDR1 SNHLY, CDR2 FYNNEI. J gave up 5 bases and V 4 bases, and 5 bases lay outside the gene matches. CDR3 residues: CASSGGLAGLHEQYF. CDR3 DNA: TGTGCCAGCAGTGGGGGACTAGCGGGACTCCACGAGCAGTACTTC. Drawing the rest from reference TRBV2 and TRBJ2-7, the complete variable domain is EPEVTQTPSHQVTQMGQEVILRCVPISNHLYFYWYRQILGQKVEFLVSFYNNEISEKSEIFDDQFSVERPDGSNFTLKIRSTKLEDSAMYFCASSGGLAGLHEQYFGPGTRLTVT.

The chain couples TRBV6-1 to TRBJ1-5; D possibly corresponds to TRBD1 (5 bases). V lost 7 bases to trimming and J lost 0 bases, with 13 bases between them. Germline CDR1 is MNHNS and CDR2 is SASEGT. The CDR3 extends over 15 amino acids. As DNA, the CDR3 is TGTGCCAGCACGAGGACCAGGGATAGCAATCAGCCCCAGCATTTT. It yields the protein CASTRTRDSNQPQHF.

The CDR3 sequence is CASSAYRGTRGTDTQYF. The CDR3 DNA reads TGTGCCAGCAGCGCTTACCGGGGGACTAGGGGCACAGATACGCAGTATTTT. The chain combines TRBV9 with TRBJ2-3; the match to TRBD2 covers 8 bases. Germline trimming cut 3 bases from V and 1 base from J; bases unmatched to any gene: 10. This CDR3 comprises 17 residues. Germline V gene data show CDR1 as SGDLS and CDR2 as YYNGEE. Complete variable domain (other parts from reference TRBV9 and TRBJ2-3): DSGVTQTPKHLITATGQRVTLRCSPRSGDLSVYWYQQSLDQGLQFLIQYYNGEERAKGNILERFSAQQFPDLHSELNLSSLELGDSALYFCASSAYRGTRGTDTQYFGPGTRLTVL.